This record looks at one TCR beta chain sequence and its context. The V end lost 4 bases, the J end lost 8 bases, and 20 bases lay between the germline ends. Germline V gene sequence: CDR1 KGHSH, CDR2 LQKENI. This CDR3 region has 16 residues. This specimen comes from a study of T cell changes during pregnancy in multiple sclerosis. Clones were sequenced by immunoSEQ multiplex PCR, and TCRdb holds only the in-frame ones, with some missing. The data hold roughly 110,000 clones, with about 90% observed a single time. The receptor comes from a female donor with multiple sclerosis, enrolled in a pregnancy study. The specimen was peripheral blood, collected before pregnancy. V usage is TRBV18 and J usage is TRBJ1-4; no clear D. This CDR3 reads CASSQNQVTFEEKLFF. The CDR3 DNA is TGTGCCAGCTCACAAAATCAGGTTACATTTGAAGAAAAACTGTTTTTT.